These 2 T cell receptor beta chains were sequenced from one sample in a study of cytomegalovirus exposure and HLA in healthy donors. The study ran its PCR with 60 Vbeta and 13 Jbeta primers. Assay used: immunoSEQ multiplex PCR; TCRdb lists only in-frame clones, some missing. This sample has roughly 190,000 clones, with 70% to 75% found just once. The sequencing sample was made of PBMCs. Source of these receptors: a man aged 25 to 40 in good health and CMV-seropositive.

The CDR3 nucleotides are TGTGCCAGCGAAGGCGGGGCGCTAGCCAAAAACATTCAGTACTTC. Residues: CASEGGALAKNIQYF. This chain joins TRBV6-1 and TRBJ2-4; maybe TRBD2 (6 bases). Trimming removed 8 bases at V and 0 bases at J, with 14 bases between. CDR3 length: 15 residues. Germline lookup yields CDR1 MNHNS and CDR2 SASEGT.

This clone was seen a few times. The rearrangement uses TRBV2 and TRBJ2-7; 8 bases agree with TRBD1. Per the germline V gene, CDR1 is SNHLY and CDR2 is FYNNEI. J was trimmed by 4 bases and V by 6 bases; bases with no gene match: 8. CDR3 length: 14 residues. The CDR3 spells CASSLWDRPYEQYF. CDR3 coding DNA: TGTGCCAGCAGCCTCTGGGACAGGCCATACGAGCAGTACTTC.